This section outlines one TCR beta chain sequence together with its context. Its antigen is as yet unknown. This record comes from a study of OX40 agonist ivuxolimab in advanced cancers. The table came from immunoSEQ multiplex PCR; TCRdb's copy has only in-frame clones and leaves some out. The sample holds 20,000 to 25,000 clones; 70% to 85% are singletons and the top ten take 15% to 20%. The CDR3 runs 14 residues. Germline CDR1 SGHVS, CDR2 FNYEAQ. V gave up 5 bases and J gave up 5 bases, with 13 bases separating them. The study, taken as a whole, reports: Expansion of clones was among the lowest in partial responders at 0.1-3.0 mg/kg.

The sequence was collected from an adult with an advanced solid tumor such as melanoma, head and neck, liver or kidney cancer. The V and J genes are TRBV7-6 and TRBJ2-1, with D perhaps assigned TRBD1 or TRBD2 (5 bases each). The specimen comprised CD4+ or CD8+ T cells sorted from blood, sampled in a trial of the OX40 agonist ivuxolimab. The CDR3 is CASSPRGVNNEQFF. The CDR3 DNA follows: TGTGCCAGCAGCCCCCGGGGCGTCAACAATGAGCAGTTCTTC.